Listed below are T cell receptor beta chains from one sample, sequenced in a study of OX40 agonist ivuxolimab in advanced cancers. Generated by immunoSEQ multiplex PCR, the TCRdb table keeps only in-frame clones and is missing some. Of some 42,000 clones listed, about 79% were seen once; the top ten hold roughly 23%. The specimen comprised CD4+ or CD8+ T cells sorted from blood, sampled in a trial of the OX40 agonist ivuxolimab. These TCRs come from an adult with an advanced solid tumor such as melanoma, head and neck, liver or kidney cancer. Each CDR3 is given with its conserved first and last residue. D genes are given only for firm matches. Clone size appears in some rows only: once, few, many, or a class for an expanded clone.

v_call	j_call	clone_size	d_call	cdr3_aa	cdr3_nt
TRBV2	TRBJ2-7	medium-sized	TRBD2	CASGTSGHYEQYF	TGTGCCAGCGGCACTAGCGGACACTACGAGCAGTACTTC
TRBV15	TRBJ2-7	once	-	CATSRDKLNSYEQYF	TGTGCCACCAGCAGAGATAAACTAAATTCCTACGAGCAGTACTTC
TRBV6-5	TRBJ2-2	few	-	CASSYVELAGELFF	TGTGCCAGCAGTTACGTGGAACTAGCCGGGGAGCTGTTTTTT
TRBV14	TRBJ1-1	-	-	CASSHLQIPTEAFF	TGTGCCAGCAGCCACCTACAGATTCCCACTGAAGCTTTCTTT
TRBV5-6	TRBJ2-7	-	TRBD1	CASSYRDRGFEQYF	TGTGCCAGCAGCTACCGGGACAGGGGTTTCGAGCAGTACTTC
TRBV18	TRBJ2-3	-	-	CASSQSTDTQYF	TGTGCCAGCTCACAGAGCACAGATACGCAGTATTTT
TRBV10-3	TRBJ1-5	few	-	CAISESFREGNQPQHF	TGTGCCATCAGTGAGTCGTTCAGGGAGGGCAATCAGCCCCAGCATTTT
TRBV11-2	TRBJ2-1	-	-	CASSLGLGADEQFF	TGTGCCAGCAGCTTAGGGCTGGGGGCGGATGAGCAGTTCTTC
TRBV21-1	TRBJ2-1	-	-	CASFWNPPTRTGDPNTNEQFF	TGTGCCAGCTTTTGGAACCCGCCCACGAGGACGGGAGATCCGAATACCAATGAGCAGTTCTTC
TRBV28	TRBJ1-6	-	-	CASKGEYGTTVSPLHF	TGTGCCAGCAAGGGAGAATATGGGACAACGGTTTCACCCCTCCACTTT
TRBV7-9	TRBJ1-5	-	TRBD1	CASSLAGTGYNQPQHF	TGTGCCAGCAGCTTAGCGGGGACAGGGTACAATCAGCCCCAGCATTTT
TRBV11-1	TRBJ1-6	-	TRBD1	CASSGRDRGHLHF	TGTGCCAGCAGCGGCCGGGACAGAGGTCACCTCCACTTT
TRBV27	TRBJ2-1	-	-	CASTPGDEQFF	TGTGCCAGCACCCCGGGCGATGAGCAGTTCTTC
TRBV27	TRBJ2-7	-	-	CASSLGRRGDEQYF	TGTGCCAGCAGTTTAGGGCGGAGGGGGGACGAGCAGTACTTC
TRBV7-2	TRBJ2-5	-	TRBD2	CASSPARGGAFETQYF	TGTGCCAGCAGCCCCGCCCGCGGGGGGGCCTTTGAGACCCAGTACTTC
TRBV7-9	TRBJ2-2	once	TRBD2	CASSWVGLAENTGELFF	TGTGCCAGCAGCTGGGTAGGACTAGCGGAGAACACCGGGGAGCTGTTTTTT
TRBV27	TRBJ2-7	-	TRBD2	CASSLTVGLAGVDEQYF	TGTGCCAGCAGTTTAACCGTCGGACTAGCGGGAGTTGACGAGCAGTACTTC
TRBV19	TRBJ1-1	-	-	CASSTPIQSSMNTEAFF	TGTGCCAGTAGTACGCCTATCCAGAGTAGTATGAACACTGAAGCTTTCTTT
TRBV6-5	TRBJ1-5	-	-	CASSYSTAESGHQHF	TGTGCCAGCAGTTACTCGACCGCTGAATCAGGCCACCAGCATTTT
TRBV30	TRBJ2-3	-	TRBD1	CACDRGSTDTQYF	TGTGCCTGCGACAGGGGAAGCACAGATACGCAGTATTTT
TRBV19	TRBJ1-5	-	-	CASSYRVSYSNQPQHF	TGTGCCAGTAGTTACAGGGTTTCCTATAGCAATCAGCCCCAGCATTTT
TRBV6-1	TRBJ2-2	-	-	CASSDGTPTGELFF	TGTGCCAGCAGTGATGGGACACCCACCGGGGAGCTGTTTTTT
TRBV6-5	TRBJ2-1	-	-	CASSWTGYNEQFF	TGTGCCAGCAGCTGGACGGGCTACAATGAGCAGTTCTTC
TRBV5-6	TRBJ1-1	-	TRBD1	CASSPETGLEAEAFF	TGTGCCAGCAGCCCAGAGACAGGGTTGGAGGCTGAAGCTTTCTTT
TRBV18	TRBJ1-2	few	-	CASSPGAYGYTF	TGTGCCAGCTCACCGGGGGCCTATGGCTACACCTTC
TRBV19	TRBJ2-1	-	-	CASSTGRVYNEQFF	TGTGCCAGTAGTACGGGCAGGGTATACAATGAGCAGTTCTTC
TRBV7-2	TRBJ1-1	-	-	CASSPRGQGEAFF	TGTGCCAGCAGCCCACGGGGGCAGGGTGAAGCTTTCTTT
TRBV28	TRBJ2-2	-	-	CASSTGSTGELFF	TGTGCCAGCAGCACAGGGTCCACCGGGGAGCTGTTTTTT
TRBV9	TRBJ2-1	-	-	CASSVDPKNNEQFF	TGTGCCAGCAGCGTAGATCCGAAGAACAATGAGCAGTTCTTC
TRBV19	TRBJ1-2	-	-	CASSLRALSMGYTF	TGTGCCAGTAGTCTCCGGGCCCTATCTATGGGCTACACCTTC
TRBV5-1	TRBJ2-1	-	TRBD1	CASSLGQGSNEQFF	TGCGCCAGCAGCTTGGGACAGGGGAGCAATGAGCAGTTCTTC
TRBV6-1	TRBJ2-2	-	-	CASSALAFPPNTGELFF	TGTGCCAGCAGTGCTTTGGCGTTTCCCCCGAACACCGGGGAGCTGTTTTTT
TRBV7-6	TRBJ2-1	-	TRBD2	CASSFGRSSVENEQFF	TGTGCCAGCAGCTTCGGGAGGAGCTCGGTGGAAAATGAGCAGTTCTTC
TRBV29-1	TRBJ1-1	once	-	CSAGGTANTEAFF	TGCAGCGCCGGGGGGACGGCGAACACTGAAGCTTTCTTT
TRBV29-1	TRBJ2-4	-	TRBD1	CSVEFRGRELAKNIQYF	TGCAGCGTTGAATTCAGGGGGCGAGAACTAGCCAAAAACATTCAGTACTTC
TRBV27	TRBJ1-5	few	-	CASSLWFNQPQHF	TGTGCCAGCAGTTTATGGTTCAATCAGCCCCAGCATTTT
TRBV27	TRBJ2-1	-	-	CASSLSVPHNEQFF	TGTGCCAGCAGTTTGTCAGTACCTCACAATGAGCAGTTCTTC
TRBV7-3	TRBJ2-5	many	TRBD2	CASSPGLALGETQYF	TGTGCCAGCAGCCCTGGACTAGCCTTAGGAGAGACCCAGTACTTC
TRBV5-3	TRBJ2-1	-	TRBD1	CASSPPGGYYNEQFF	TGCGCCAGCAGCCCTCCAGGGGGCTACTACAATGAGCAGTTCTTC
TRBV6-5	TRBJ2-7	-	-	CASSWGYEQYF	TGTGCCAGCAGTTGGGGCTACGAGCAGTACTTC
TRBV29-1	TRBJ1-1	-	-	CSVESLSAVYAEAFF	TGCAGCGTTGAATCCCTTTCAGCCGTCTATGCTGAAGCTTTCTTT
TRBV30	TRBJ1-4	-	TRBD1	CAWSAGTGTEKLFF	TGTGCCTGGAGCGCCGGGACAGGGACTGAAAAACTGTTTTTT
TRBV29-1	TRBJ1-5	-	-	CSVGEGVAIAQHF	TGCAGCGTTGGAGAGGGGGTCGCAATAGCCCAGCATTTT